A selection of T cell receptor beta chains follows, all from one sample in a study of early T cells in non-severe SARS-CoV-2 infection. One entry per CDR3 protein, called by TCRdb with MiXCR from the 5' RACE reads. The repertoire consists of roughly 80,000 distinct CDR3 sequences, with about a sixth occurring once and the leading ten covering about 3%. The sequenced sample was whole blood. Receptors originate from an adult who was a healthcare worker with PCR-confirmed SARS-CoV-2 infection or an uninfected control (not recorded which). The CDR3 runs from the conserved cysteine through the conserved F or W. The D gene is left open where the match is weak. Clone size, where shown, is once, few, many, or a class for clones that have expanded.

V: TRBV12-3/TRBV12-4
D: .
size: .
J: TRBJ1-6
DNA: TGTGCCAGCAGTGTTTACCGGGACCAAAATTCACCCCTCCACTTT
CDR3: CASSVYRDQNSPLHF

V: TRBV18
D: TRBD1
size: .
J: TRBJ2-7
DNA: TGTGCCAGCTCATCCGAGACAGGGTTGTTGTACCAGTACTTC
CDR3: CASSSETGLLYQYF

V: TRBV15
D: .
size: few
J: TRBJ1-2
DNA: TGTGCCACCAGCAGAGTCTACGGGGTCAGCCAGTCTGGCTACACCTTC
CDR3: CATSRVYGVSQSGYTF

V: TRBV9
D: .
size: many
J: TRBJ2-3
DNA: TGTGCCAGCAGCGTAGATAGGTGGGATACGCAGTATTTT
CDR3: CASSVDRWDTQYF

V: TRBV19
D: .
size: few
J: TRBJ2-1
DNA: TGTGCCAGTAGTAAGCGCTACAATGAGCAGTTCTTC
CDR3: CASSKRYNEQFF

V: TRBV5-1
D: TRBD2
size: few
J: TRBJ2-2
DNA: TGCGCCAGCAGCTTGGCCCCGGGAGGCACCGGGGAGCTGTTTTTT
CDR3: CASSLAPGGTGELFF

V: TRBV20-1
D: TRBD2
size: .
J: TRBJ2-7
DNA: TGCAGTGCTAGGCCTAGCGGGAACTACGAGCAGTACTTC
CDR3: CSARPSGNYEQYF

V: TRBV5-5
D: .
size: .
J: TRBJ2-3
DNA: TGTGCCAGCAGCGCAGCAGATACGCAGTATTTT
CDR3: CASSAADTQYF

V: TRBV12-3/TRBV12-4
D: TRBD2
size: few
J: TRBJ2-7
DNA: TGTGCCAGCAGTTCCCGGATCAATACTCCACCGCTAGCGGCGGGCAGGGAACGCGGGCTGCAGTACTTC
CDR3: CASSSRINTPPLAAGRERGLQYF

V: TRBV9
D: TRBD2
size: .
J: TRBJ2-3
DNA: TGTGCCAGCAGCGTAGCTGGTAGCGGGGGTAGCACAGATACGCAGTATTTT
CDR3: CASSVAGSGGSTDTQYF

V: TRBV29-1
D: .
size: many
J: TRBJ1-2
DNA: TGCAGCGCCCCCTCATGGGAGGCCGGCTATGGCTACACCTTC
CDR3: CSAPSWEAGYGYTF

V: TRBV7-6
D: TRBD1
size: .
J: TRBJ2-1
DNA: TGTGCCAGCAGCCACCGGGACAGTTACAATGAGCAGTTCTTC
CDR3: CASSHRDSYNEQFF

V: TRBV5-6
D: TRBD1
size: .
J: TRBJ2-7
DNA: TGTGCCAGCAGCTTCAACCAGGGGGACTACGAGCAGTACTTC
CDR3: CASSFNQGDYEQYF

V: TRBV7-9
D: .
size: many
J: TRBJ2-7
DNA: TGTGCCAGCAGCTCGCCGGACCGTGGATCCTACGAGCAGTACTTC
CDR3: CASSSPDRGSYEQYF

V: TRBV30
D: .
size: many
J: TRBJ2-1
DNA: TGTGCCTGGAGTGTACGCAGGGGAGTAGACAATGAGCAGTTCTTC
CDR3: CAWSVRRGVDNEQFF

V: TRBV29-1
D: TRBD2
size: few
J: TRBJ2-1
DNA: TGCAGCGGTGGAGGCGGGAGCAATGAGCAGTTCTTC
CDR3: CSGGGGSNEQFF

V: TRBV11-3
D: TRBD2
size: few
J: TRBJ2-1
DNA: TGTGCCAGCAGCTTAGTCCGGGAGGCCGGGGAACAGTTCTTC
CDR3: CASSLVREAGEQFF

V: TRBV7-6
D: TRBD2
size: many
J: TRBJ2-3
DNA: TGTGCCAGCAGCCCGCGGACTAGCGGGGGAGCAGATACGCAGTATTTT
CDR3: CASSPRTSGGADTQYF

V: TRBV5-1
D: .
size: .
J: TRBJ2-1
DNA: TGCGCCAGCAGCTTGGTCGGCGCTAATCCCTACAATGAGCAGTTCTTC
CDR3: CASSLVGANPYNEQFF

V: TRBV18
D: TRBD1
size: few
J: TRBJ1-1
DNA: TGTGCCAGCTCAGTCAGGGGGCAAGGGAACACTGAAGCTTTCTTT
CDR3: CASSVRGQGNTEAFF

V: TRBV12-3/TRBV12-4
D: TRBD1
size: .
J: TRBJ1-1
DNA: TGTGCCAGCAGCAGTGACAGGGTTGGCACTGAAGCTTTCTTT
CDR3: CASSSDRVGTEAFF

V: TRBV11-2
D: .
size: .
J: TRBJ1-4
DNA: TGTGCCAGCAGCCCCGGTGCAACTAATGAAAAACTGTTTTTT
CDR3: CASSPGATNEKLFF

V: TRBV20-1
D: .
size: many
J: TRBJ2-7
DNA: TGCAGTGCTAGAGCCCCAGCCGGGGGCTACGAGCAGTACTTC
CDR3: CSARAPAGGYEQYF

V: TRBV6-1
D: .
size: few
J: TRBJ1-3
DNA: TGTGCCAGCAGCTACAACTCTGGAAACACCATATATTTT
CDR3: CASSYNSGNTIYF

V: TRBV9
D: TRBD1
size: few
J: TRBJ1-1
DNA: TGTGCCAGCAGCTCCTCAGGGGGCGCGCGAACTGAAGCTTTCTTT
CDR3: CASSSSGGARTEAFF

V: TRBV25-1
D: .
size: .
J: TRBJ1-2
DNA: TGTGCCAGCAGCACACCAGGACAGTATTGGGGCTACACCTTC
CDR3: CASSTPGQYWGYTF

V: TRBV11-2
D: .
size: once
J: TRBJ1-3
DNA: TGTGCCAGCAGCCAAACAGGGAACTCTGGAAACACCATATATTTT
CDR3: CASSQTGNSGNTIYF

V: TRBV11-3
D: TRBD1
size: .
J: TRBJ2-3
DNA: TGTGCCAGCAGCCCCGGACAGGGGGCGGCAGATACGCAGTATTTT
CDR3: CASSPGQGAADTQYF

V: TRBV14
D: .
size: medium-sized
J: TRBJ1-1
DNA: TGTGCCAGCAGCCAAGACCGGTTAACTGAAGCTTTCTTT
CDR3: CASSQDRLTEAFF

V: TRBV3-1
D: .
size: .
J: TRBJ1-3
DNA: TGTGCCAGCAGCCAAGGAGATTGGAGGCTGGCTGGAAACACCATATATTTT
CDR3: CASSQGDWRLAGNTIYF

V: TRBV11-2
D: .
size: .
J: TRBJ2-5
DNA: TGTGCCAGCAGCTTAGATCCGGGAGCCCCCCGAGAGACCCAGTACTTC
CDR3: CASSLDPGAPRETQYF

V: TRBV30
D: .
size: few
J: TRBJ1-1
DNA: TGTGCCTGGGACGGGAGTTTTGGCACTGAAGCTTTCTTT
CDR3: CAWDGSFGTEAFF

V: TRBV20-1
D: .
size: few
J: TRBJ1-2
DNA: TGCAGTGCTAGAAATTATCCCCATCGGGAAGGCTACACCTTC
CDR3: CSARNYPHREGYTF

V: TRBV2
D: TRBD1
size: few
J: TRBJ1-1
DNA: TGTGCCAGCAAACTGGAGACAGGGACCGCCACTGAAGCTTTCTTT
CDR3: CASKLETGTATEAFF

V: TRBV7-9
D: .
size: many
J: TRBJ2-7
DNA: TGTGCCAGCGCCGATTCGACCCTCTACGAGCAGTACTTC
CDR3: CASADSTLYEQYF

V: TRBV29-1
D: .
size: few
J: TRBJ2-5
DNA: TGCAGCGTTGTCTTCGTGGGGCGAGAGACCCAGTACTTC
CDR3: CSVVFVGRETQYF

V: TRBV20-1
D: .
size: many
J: TRBJ2-3
DNA: TGCAGTGCCAGAGGGGGGGCGGTCACAGATACGCAGTATTTT
CDR3: CSARGGAVTDTQYF

V: TRBV6-6
D: .
size: .
J: TRBJ1-1
DNA: TGTGCCAGCAGTTACCTTACGACGAACACTGAAGCTTTCTTT
CDR3: CASSYLTTNTEAFF